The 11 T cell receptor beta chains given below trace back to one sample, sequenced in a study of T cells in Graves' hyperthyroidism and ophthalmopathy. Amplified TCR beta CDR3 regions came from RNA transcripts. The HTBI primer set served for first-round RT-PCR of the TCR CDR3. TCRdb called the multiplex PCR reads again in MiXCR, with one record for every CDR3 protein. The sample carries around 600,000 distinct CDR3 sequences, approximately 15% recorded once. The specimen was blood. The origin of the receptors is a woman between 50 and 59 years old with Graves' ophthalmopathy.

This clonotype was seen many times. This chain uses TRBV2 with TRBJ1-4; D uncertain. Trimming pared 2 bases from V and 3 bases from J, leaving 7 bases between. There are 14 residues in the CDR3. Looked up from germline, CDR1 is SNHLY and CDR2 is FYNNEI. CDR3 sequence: CASSERASNEKLFF. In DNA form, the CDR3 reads TGTGCCAGCAGTGAACGGGCTTCTAATGAAAAACTGTTTTTT.

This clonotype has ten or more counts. This CDR3 is CASSHPTSGEHTDTQYF. DNA of the CDR3: TGTGCCAGCAGTCATCCGACTAGCGGGGAGCACACAGATACGCAGTATTTT. This chain links TRBV6-2 or TRBV6-3 with TRBJ2-3; 11 bases are shared with TRBD2. J lost 2 bases, V lost 5 bases, and 9 bases had no gene match. The CDR3 is 17 residues long. The germline gives CDR1 MNHEY, CDR2 SVGEGT.

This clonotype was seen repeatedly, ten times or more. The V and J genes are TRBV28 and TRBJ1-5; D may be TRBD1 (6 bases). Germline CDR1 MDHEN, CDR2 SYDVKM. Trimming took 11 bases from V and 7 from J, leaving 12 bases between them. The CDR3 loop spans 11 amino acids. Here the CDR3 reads CAGGQGQPQHF. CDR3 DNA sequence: TGTGCCGGGGGGCAAGGGCAGCCCCAGCATTTT.

CDR3 region: CASSQLAIAKNIQYF. The CDR3 DNA reads TGTGCCAGCAGCCAACTAGCGATAGCCAAAAACATTCAGTACTTC. The V and J genes are TRBV6-2 or TRBV6-3 and TRBJ2-4; 7 bases map to TRBD2. The CDR3 is made up of 15 amino acids. The ends lost 6 bases at V and 0 bases at J; junction bases unmatched: 5. CDR1 MNHEY and CDR2 SVGEGT come from the germline V gene.

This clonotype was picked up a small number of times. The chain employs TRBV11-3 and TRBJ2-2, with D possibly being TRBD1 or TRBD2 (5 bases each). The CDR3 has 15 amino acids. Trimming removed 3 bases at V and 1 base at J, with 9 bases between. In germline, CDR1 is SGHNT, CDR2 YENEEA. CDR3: CASSLGDVNTGELFF. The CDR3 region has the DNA TGTGCCAGCAGCTTGGGGGACGTGAACACCGGGGAGCTGTTTTTT.

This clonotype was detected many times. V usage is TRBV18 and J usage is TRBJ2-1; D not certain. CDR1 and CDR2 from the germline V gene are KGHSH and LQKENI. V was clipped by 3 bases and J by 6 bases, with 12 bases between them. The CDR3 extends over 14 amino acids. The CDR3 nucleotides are TGTGCCAGCTCACCCCTCGCGGTGGGCAATGAGCAGTTCTTC. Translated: CASSPLAVGNEQFF.

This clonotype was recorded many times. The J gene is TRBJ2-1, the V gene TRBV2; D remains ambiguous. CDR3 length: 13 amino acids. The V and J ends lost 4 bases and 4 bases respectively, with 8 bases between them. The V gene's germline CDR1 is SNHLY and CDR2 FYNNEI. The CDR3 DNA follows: TGTGCCAGCAGTGTATACGTATACAATGAGCAGTTCTTC. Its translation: CASSVYVYNEQFF.

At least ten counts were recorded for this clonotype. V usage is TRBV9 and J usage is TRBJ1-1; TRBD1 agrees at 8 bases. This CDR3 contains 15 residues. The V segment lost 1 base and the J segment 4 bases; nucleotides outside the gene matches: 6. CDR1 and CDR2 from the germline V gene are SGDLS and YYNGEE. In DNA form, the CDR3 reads TGTGCCAGCAGCGTACAGGGGGCTCAGAGCACTGAAGCTTTCTTT. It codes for CASSVQGAQSTEAFF.

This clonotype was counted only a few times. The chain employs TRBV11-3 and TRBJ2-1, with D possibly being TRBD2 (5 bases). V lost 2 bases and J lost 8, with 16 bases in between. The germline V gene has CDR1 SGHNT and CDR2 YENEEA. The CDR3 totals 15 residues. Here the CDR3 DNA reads TGTGCCAGCAGCTTATTAGCGTCATTGATAGATGAGCAGTTCTTC. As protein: CASSLLASLIDEQFF.

CDR3 region: CASSILFTGELFF. The CDR3 nucleotides read TGTGCCAGTAGTATTCTCTTTACCGGGGAGCTGTTTTTT. The rearrangement links TRBV19 to TRBJ2-2; D not resolved. V was pared by 3 bases and J by 5 bases, with 7 bases between. Germline CDR1 and CDR2: LNHDA and SQIVND (reference sequence). CDR3 length equals 13 residues.

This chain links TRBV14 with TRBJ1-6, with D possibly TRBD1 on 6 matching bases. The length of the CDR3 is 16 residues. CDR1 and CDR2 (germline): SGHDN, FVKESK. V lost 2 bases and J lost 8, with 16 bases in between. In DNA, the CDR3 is TGTGCCAGCAGCCAAATTGAACAGGGTCGATATTCACCCCTCCACTTT. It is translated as CASSQIEQGRYSPLHF.